This section outlines one T cell receptor beta chain sequence together with its context. Relative to the germline gene, one junction end is altered; a read error may explain this. These data come from a study of sequential checkpoint blockade in melanoma. Background on the study: Each arm's sequence ended with maintenance nivolumab.

TCRdb's table, derived via immunoSEQ multiplex PCR, lists solely in-frame clones and lacks some. The table shows under 45,000 clones, with 70% to 90% occurring only once. The treatment is: randomized to nivolumab then ipilimumab (arm A) or the reverse (arm B). CDR3 size: 12 residues. Per germline, CDR1 MDHEN and CDR2 SYDVKM. Source: CD8+ T cells sorted from blood (inferred from file names), taken from a patient given nivolumab and ipilimumab in sequence. This chain joins TRBV28 and TRBJ2-7; D is undetermined. This TCR came from a human donor with melanoma. CDR3 protein: CASSQTTYEQCF. CDR3 DNA: TGTGCCAGCAGCCAGACAACCTACGAGCAGTGCTTC.